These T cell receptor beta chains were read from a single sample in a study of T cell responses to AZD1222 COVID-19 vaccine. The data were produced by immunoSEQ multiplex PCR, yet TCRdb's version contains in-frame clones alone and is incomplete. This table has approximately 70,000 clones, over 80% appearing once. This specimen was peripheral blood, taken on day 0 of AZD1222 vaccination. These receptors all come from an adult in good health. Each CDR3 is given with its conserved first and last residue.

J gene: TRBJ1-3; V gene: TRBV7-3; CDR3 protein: CASSLGQGLSGNTIYF
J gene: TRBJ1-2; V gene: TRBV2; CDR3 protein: CASSPQGYGYTF
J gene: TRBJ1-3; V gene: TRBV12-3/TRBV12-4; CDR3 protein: CASSSISGNTIYF
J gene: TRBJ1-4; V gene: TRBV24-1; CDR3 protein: CATSETGSGEKLFF
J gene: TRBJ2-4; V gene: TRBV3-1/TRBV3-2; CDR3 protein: CASSLGTPGNKNIQYF
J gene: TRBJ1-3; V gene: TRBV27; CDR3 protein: CASSKGPYGENTIYF
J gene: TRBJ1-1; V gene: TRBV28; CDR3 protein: CASSLSGGAGEAFF
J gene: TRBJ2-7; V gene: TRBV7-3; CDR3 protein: CASSLDPVNSYEQYF
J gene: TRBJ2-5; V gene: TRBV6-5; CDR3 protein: CASSLPQEQETQYF
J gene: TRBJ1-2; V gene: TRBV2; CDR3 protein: CASSEIPWGYTF
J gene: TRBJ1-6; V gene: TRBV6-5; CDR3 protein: CASSYSGQGGSPLHF
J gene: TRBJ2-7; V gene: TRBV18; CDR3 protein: CASTGSSYEQYF
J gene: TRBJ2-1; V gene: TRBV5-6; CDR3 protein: CASSFTSGLYNEQFF
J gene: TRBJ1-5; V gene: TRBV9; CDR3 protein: CASSPGKWGQPQHF
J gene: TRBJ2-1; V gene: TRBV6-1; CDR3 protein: CASSAPGDSSYNEQFF
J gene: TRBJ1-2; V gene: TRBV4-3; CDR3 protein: CASSQDGGGNYGYTF
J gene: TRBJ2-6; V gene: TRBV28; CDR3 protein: CASSGTTGANVLTF
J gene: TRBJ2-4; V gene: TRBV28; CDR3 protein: CASSLQGAKNIQYF
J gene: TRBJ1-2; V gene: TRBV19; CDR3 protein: CASSGQGLGGGYTF
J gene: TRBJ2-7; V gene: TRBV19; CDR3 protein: CASSIDRGNYEQYF
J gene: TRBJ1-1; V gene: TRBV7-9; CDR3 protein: CASSPTMNTEAFF
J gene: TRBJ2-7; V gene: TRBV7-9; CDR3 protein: CASSLASGGSYEQYF
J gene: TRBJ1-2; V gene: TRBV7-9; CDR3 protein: CASSPTGRDYGYTF
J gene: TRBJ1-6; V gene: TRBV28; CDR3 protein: CASLEERSSYNSPLHF
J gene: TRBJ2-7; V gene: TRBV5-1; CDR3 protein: CASSLDPSGEQYF
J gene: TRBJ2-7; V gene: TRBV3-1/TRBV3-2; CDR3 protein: CASSQSGHSLSYEQYF
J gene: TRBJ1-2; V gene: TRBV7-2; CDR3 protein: CASSLGLSGYGYTF
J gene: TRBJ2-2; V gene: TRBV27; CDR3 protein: CASSFILAGGPGELFF
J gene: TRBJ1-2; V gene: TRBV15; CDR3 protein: CATSREPRGGAYGYTF
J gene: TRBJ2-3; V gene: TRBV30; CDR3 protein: CAWSVRNTQYF
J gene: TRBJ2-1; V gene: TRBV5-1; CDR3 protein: CASSATSGVPNEQFF
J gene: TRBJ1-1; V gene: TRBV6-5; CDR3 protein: CASSNRQGTEAFF
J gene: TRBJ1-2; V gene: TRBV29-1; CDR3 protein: CSVSQDYGYTF
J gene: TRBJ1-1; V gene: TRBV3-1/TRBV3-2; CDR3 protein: CASSPFGGNPQAFF
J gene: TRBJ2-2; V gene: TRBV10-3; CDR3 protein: CAIVALGELFF
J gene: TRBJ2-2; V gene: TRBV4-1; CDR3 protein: CASSQSTTGELFF
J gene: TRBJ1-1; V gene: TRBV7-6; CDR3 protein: CASSLGSGVMNTEAFF
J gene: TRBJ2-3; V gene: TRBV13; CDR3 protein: CASSLGASGGAADTQYF
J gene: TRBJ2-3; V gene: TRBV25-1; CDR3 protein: CASSDPRTRWNTQYF
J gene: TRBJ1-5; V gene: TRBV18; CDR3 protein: CASSRERQPQHF
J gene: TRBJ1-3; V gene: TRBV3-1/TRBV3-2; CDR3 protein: CASSLQGRDGGNTIYF
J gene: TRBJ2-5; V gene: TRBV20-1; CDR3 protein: CSASSGGLETQYF
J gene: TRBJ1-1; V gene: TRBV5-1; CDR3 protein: CASSSQGRGTEAFF
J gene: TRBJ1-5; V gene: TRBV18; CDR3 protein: CASSPDRDSNQPQHF